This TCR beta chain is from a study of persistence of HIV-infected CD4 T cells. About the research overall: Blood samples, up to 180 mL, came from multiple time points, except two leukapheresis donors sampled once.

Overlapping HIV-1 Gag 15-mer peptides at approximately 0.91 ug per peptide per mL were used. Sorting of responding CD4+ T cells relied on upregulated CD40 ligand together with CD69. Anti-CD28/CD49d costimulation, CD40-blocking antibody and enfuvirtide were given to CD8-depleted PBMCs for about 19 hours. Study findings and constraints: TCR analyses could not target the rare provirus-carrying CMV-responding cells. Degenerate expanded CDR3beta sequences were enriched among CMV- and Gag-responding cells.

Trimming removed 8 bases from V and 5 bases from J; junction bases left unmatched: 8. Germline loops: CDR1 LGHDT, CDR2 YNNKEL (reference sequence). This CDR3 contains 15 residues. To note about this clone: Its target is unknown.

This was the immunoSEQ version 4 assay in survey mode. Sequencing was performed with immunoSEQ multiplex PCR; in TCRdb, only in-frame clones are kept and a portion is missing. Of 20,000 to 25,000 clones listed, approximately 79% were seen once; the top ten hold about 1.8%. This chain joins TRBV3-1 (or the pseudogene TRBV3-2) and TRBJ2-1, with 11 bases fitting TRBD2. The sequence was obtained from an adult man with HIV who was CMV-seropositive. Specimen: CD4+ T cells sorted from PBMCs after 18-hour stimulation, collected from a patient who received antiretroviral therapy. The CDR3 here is CASAPRLAGNNEQFF. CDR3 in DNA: TGTGCCAGCGCCCCCAGACTAGCGGGAAACAATGAGCAGTTCTTC.